The 10 T cell receptor beta chains listed next were all sequenced from one sample in a study of T-cell reconstitution after alpha-beta-depleted transplantation in children. Unique molecular identifiers were incorporated into the prepared TCRbeta library. Each CDR3 protein is one row after TCRdb ran MiXCR on the PCR reads. The sample has under 750,000 distinct CDR3 sequences; about 23% are singletons. The source was PBMCs, mostly from graft donor cells, collected 360 days after TCRalphabeta/CD19-depleted stem cell transplant. These receptors came from a boy in the first two years of life who had a stem cell transplant for acute myeloid leukemia, so the T cells may come from the graft donor.

This clonotype was detected only a few times. The gene calls are TRBV3-1 and TRBJ2-1, with TRBD2 as a possible D gene (6 bases). The germline gives CDR1 LGHDT, CDR2 YNNKEL (reference sequence). With 1 base removed from V and 4 bases from J, the gap between germline ends came to 11 bases. CDR3 length: 15 amino acids. CDR3 in DNA: TGTGCCAGCAGCCAAGTCCCGGGGGAGTACAATGAGCAGTTCTTC. It codes for CASSQVPGEYNEQFF.

This clonotype was counted many times. The chain combines TRBV29-1 with TRBJ2-7; D remains unclear. The CDR3 consists of 12 residues. Trimming removed 1 base at V and 6 bases at J, with 10 bases between. Germline loops: CDR1 SQVTM, CDR2 ANQGSEA. CDR3 DNA: TGCAGCGTTGAAGGAAGATTCACCGAGCAGTACTTC. It specifies CSVEGRFTEQYF.

This clonotype appeared many times. J is TRBJ1-2 and V is TRBV7-2; possible D gene TRBD1, 6 bases. The CDR3 consists of 14 residues. Looked up from germline, CDR1 is SGHTA and CDR2 is FQGNSA. V lost 5 bases and J 0 bases, leaving 10 bases between the germline ends. DNA of the CDR3: TGTGCCAGCAGCCAAGGACAGACTAACTATGGCTACACCTTC. It encodes CASSQGQTNYGYTF.

Ten or more counts support this clonotype. The genes are TRBV20-1 and TRBJ2-7; weak D call: TRBD2 (6 bases). Per germline, CDR1 DFQATT and CDR2 SNEGSKA (reference sequence). V was clipped by 0 bases and J by 4 bases, with 13 bases between them. This CDR3 comprises 14 residues. In DNA form, the CDR3 reads TGCAGTGCTAGAGAACCGGGAGTCCAATACGAGCAGTACGTC. Translating gives CSAREPGVQYEQYV.

This clonotype was seen at least ten times. This chain joins TRBV27 and TRBJ2-2; D not resolved. The CDR3 has 13 residues. Trimming cost V 5 bases and J 6 bases, with 10 bases left between them. Germline V gene data show CDR1 as MNHEY and CDR2 as SMNVEV (reference sequence). The CDR3 DNA sequence: TGTGCCAGCAGTCCCCGGGCGGCCGGGGAGCTGTTTTTT. Its translation is CASSPRAAGELFF.

The V and J genes are TRBV11-3 and TRBJ2-7; D not resolved. V lost 0 bases and J 6 bases, leaving 12 bases between the germline ends. Germline V gives CDR1 SGHNT, CDR2 YENEEA. This CDR3 has 14 residues. CDR3 region: CASSLDLRKGEQYV. The DNA of the CDR3 is TGTGCCAGCAGCTTAGATCTTCGTAAGGGCGAGCAGTACGTC.

This chain connects TRBV20-1 to TRBJ2-4; 8 positions agree with TRBD1. The CDR3 totals 13 residues. Germline CDR1 reads DFQATT; CDR2 reads SNEGSKA (reference sequence). With 4 bases clipped from V and 7 bases from J, the junction kept 6 bases outside the gene matches. The CDR3 spells CSAKKTGVNIQYF. The CDR3 nucleotides are TGCAGTGCTAAAAAGACAGGGGTGAACATTCAGTACTTC.

This clonotype was seen repeatedly, ten times or more. J is TRBJ2-2 and V is TRBV28, with TRBD2 identical over 8 bases. The CDR3 is 14 amino acids. Germline lookup yields CDR1 MDHEN and CDR2 SYDVKM. V was pared by 10 bases and J by 5 bases, with 9 bases of the junction left unmatched. The CDR3 is CAIPSGLGTGELFF. CDR3 DNA: TGTGCCATACCCTCGGGACTAGGGACCGGGGAGCTGTTTTTT.

In its sample, this clonotype was seen a few times. The rearrangement uses TRBV4-3 and TRBJ2-7; perhaps TRBD1 as D (5 bases). V lost 0 bases, J lost 2 bases, and 11 bases lay in between. Germline CDR1 is LGHNA and CDR2 is YSLEER. The CDR3 is 15 residues long. The CDR3 sequence is CASSQDNRSPYEQYF. The CDR3 DNA reads as TGCGCCAGCAGCCAAGATAACAGGAGTCCCTACGAGCAGTACTTC.

The chain joins TRBV5-1 to TRBJ2-7; 7 positions match TRBD1. The junction had 16 bases not matched to a gene; V was cut back by 4 bases and J by 12 bases. The length of the CDR3 is 14 residues. CDR1 is SGHRS, CDR2 YFSETQ, per germline. The CDR3 nucleotides are TGCGCCAGCAGCCCATCTGACAGGGAAAAGGGGCCGTACTTC. This encodes CASSPSDREKGPYF.